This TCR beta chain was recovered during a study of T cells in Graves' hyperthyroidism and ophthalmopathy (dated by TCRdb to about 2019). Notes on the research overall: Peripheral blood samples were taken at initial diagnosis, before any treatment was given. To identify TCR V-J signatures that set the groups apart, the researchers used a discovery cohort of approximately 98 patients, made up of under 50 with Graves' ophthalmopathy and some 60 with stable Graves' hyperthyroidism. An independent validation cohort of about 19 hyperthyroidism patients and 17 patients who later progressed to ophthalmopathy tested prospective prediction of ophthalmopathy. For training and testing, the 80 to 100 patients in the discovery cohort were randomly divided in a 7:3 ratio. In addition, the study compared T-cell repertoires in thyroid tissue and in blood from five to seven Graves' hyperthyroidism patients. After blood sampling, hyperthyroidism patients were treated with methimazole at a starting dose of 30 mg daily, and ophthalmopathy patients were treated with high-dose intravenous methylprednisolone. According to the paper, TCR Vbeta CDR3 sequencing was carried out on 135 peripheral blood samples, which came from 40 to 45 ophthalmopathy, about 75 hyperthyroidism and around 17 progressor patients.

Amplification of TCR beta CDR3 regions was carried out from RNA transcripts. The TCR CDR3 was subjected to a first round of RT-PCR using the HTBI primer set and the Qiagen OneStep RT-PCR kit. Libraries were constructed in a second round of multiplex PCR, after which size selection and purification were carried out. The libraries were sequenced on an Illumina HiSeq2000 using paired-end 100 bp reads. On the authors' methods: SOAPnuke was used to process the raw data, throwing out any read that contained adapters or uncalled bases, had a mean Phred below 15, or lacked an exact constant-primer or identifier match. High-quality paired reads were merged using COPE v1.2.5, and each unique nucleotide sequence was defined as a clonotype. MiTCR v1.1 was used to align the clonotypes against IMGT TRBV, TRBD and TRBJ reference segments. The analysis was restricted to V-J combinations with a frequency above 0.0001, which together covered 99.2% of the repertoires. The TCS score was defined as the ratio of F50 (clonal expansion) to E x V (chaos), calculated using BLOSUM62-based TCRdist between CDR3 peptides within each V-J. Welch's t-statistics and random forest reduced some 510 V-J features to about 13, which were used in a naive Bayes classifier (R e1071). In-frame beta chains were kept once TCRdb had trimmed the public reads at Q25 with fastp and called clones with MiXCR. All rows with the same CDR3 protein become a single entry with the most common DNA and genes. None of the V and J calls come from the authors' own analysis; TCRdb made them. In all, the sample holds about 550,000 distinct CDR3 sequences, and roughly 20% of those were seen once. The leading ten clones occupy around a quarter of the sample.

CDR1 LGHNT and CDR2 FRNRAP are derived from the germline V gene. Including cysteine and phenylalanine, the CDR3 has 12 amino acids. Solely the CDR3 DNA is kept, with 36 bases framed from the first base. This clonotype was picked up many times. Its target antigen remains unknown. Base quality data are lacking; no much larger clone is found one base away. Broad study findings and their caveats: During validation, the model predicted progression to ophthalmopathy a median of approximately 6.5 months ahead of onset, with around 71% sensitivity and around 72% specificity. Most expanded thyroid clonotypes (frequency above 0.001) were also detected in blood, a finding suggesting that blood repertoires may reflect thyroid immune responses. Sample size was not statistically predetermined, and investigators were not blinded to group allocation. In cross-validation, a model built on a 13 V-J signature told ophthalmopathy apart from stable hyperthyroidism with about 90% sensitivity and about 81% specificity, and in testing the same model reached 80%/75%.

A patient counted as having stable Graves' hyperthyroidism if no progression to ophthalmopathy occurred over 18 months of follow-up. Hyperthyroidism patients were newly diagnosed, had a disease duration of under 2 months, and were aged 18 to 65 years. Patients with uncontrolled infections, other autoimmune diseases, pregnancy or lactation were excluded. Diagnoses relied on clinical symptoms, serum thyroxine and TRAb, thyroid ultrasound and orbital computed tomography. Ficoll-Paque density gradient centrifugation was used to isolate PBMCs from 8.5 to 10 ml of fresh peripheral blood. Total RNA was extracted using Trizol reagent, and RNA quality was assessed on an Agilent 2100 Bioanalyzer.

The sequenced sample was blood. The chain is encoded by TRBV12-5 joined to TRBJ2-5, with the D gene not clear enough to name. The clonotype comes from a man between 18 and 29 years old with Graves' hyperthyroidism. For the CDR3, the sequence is CASGAIQETQYF. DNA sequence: TGTGCATCAGGTGCCATACAAGAGACCCAGTACTTC. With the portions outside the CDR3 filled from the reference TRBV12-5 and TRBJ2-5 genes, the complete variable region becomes DARVTQTPRHKVTEMGQEVTMRCQPILGHNTVFWYRQTMMQGLELLAYFRNRAPLDDSGMPKDRFSAEMPDATLATLKIQPSEPRDSAVYFCASGAIQETQYFGPGTRLLVL.